Following are 28 T cell receptor beta chains from one sample sequenced in a study of CD8 T cells in Susac syndrome. An input of roughly 0.5 to 1 ug of RNA was subjected to reverse transcription using random hexamers. TCRdb analysed the immunoSEQ multiplex PCR reads with MiXCR anew, one entry per CDR3 protein. The profile shows around 130,000 distinct CDR3 sequences, roughly 95% of them singletons. Sequenced input: CD4+ T cells from PBMCs. The origin of the receptors is a human donor with multiple sclerosis.

This clonotype came up once. CDR3 nucleotide sequence: TGTGCCAGCTCACCAAAGCAGGGGTCTGTTTCGGGAGAGACCCAGTACTTC. This sequence encodes CASSPKQGSVSGETQYF. V is TRBV18 and J is TRBJ2-5; perhaps TRBD1 as D (6 bases). Deletions cut 2 bases from V and 4 bases from J, with 20 bases between. Germline values: CDR1 KGHSH, CDR2 LQKENI. CDR3 length: 17 residues.

The gene calls are TRBV25-1 and TRBJ2-5, with D possibly being TRBD1 or TRBD2 (5 bases each). The CDR3 covers 13 residues. Trimming stripped 4 bases from V and 5 bases from J, with 11 bases between. Germline V gene lookup returns CDR1 MGHDK and CDR2 SYGVNS. The CDR3 spells CASSGPGRETQYF. CDR3 bases: TGTGCCAGCAGTGGCCCGGGACGGGAGACCCAGTACTTC.

V is TRBV2 and J is TRBJ2-5; 10 positions agree with TRBD2. V lost 6 bases, J lost 2 bases, and 3 bases stayed unmatched. The CDR3 totals 14 residues. CDR1 is SNHLY, CDR2 FYNNEI, per germline. CDR3: CASSHSGGQETQYF. The CDR3 bases are TGTGCCAGCAGCCATAGCGGGGGGCAAGAGACCCAGTACTTC.

The gene calls are TRBV12-3 or TRBV12-4 and TRBJ2-5; the D gene is possibly TRBD2 (6 bases). The CDR3 consists of 13 residues. The V end was cut by 7 bases, the J end by 1 base, with 10 bases between. CDR3 residues: CASTRRAQETQYF. The CDR3 DNA sequence: TGTGCCAGCACTCGGAGGGCCCAAGAGACCCAGTACTTC.

The V call is TRBV13, the J call TRBJ2-3; D is perhaps TRBD1 (5 bases). Germline V lookup: CDR1 PRHDT, CDR2 FYEKMQ (reference sequence). V was shortened by 5 bases and J by 2 bases, with 11 bases between the two germline ends. The CDR3 covers 14 residues. The CDR3 loop is CASSKTGYTDTQYF. The CDR3 nucleotides are TGTGCCAGCAGCAAAACAGGCTACACAGATACGCAGTATTTT.

The chain uses TRBV30 and TRBJ1-2; D is possibly TRBD1 (5 bases). Looked up from germline, CDR1 is GTSNPN and CDR2 is SVGIG (reference sequence). The CDR3 spans 13 residues. Trimming shortened V by 3 bases and J by 4 bases, and 12 bases separated the two germline ends. In nucleotides, the CDR3 is TGTGCCTGGAGCGCCGGGACGCTCTATGGCTACACCTTC. Its protein product is CAWSAGTLYGYTF.

This chain uses TRBV29-1 with TRBJ2-7, with TRBD2 matching over 12 bases. CDR1 is SQVTM, CDR2 ANQGSEA, per germline. Losses at the gene ends were 2 bases for V and 3 bases for J; bases not matched to a gene: 14. The length of the CDR3 is 18 residues. CDR3 residues: CSVERTSGRPFQGYEQYF. CDR3 nucleotide sequence: TGCAGCGTTGAAAGAACTAGCGGGAGGCCCTTTCAAGGCTACGAGCAGTACTTC.

V and J are TRBV5-1 and TRBJ1-1; a possible D gene is TRBD1 (6 bases). Trimming removed 0 bases at V and 1 base at J, with 7 bases between. The germline CDR1 and CDR2 sequences are SGHRS and YFSETQ. The CDR3 extends over 14 amino acids. This chain's CDR3 is CASSLEQGNTEAFF. The CDR3 DNA reads TGCGCCAGCAGCTTGGAACAGGGGAACACTGAAGCTTTCTTT.

This rearrangement joins TRBV5-4 to TRBJ2-2; a weak D match, TRBD2 (6 bases). This CDR3 comprises 14 residues. Germline CDR1 SGHNT, CDR2 YYREEE (reference sequence). Deletions cut 4 bases from V and 3 bases from J, with 10 bases between. The CDR3 DNA reads as TGTGCCAGCAGCCCGGGACTTGACACCGGGGAGCTGTTTTTT. This encodes CASSPGLDTGELFF.

The rearrangement links TRBV9 to TRBJ2-1; either TRBD1 or TRBD2 may supply D (5 bases each). V was cut by 0 bases and J by 5 bases, with 12 bases left in between. CDR3 length: 15 residues. Per germline, CDR1 SGDLS and CDR2 YYNGEE. Written as DNA, the CDR3 is TGTGCCAGCAGCGTAGCTGGGACCTCACACAATGAGCAGTTCTTC. The encoded protein is CASSVAGTSHNEQFF.

The gene calls are TRBV15 and TRBJ1-2; a possible D gene is TRBD1 (5 bases). V gave up 0 bases and J gave up 2 bases, with 10 bases separating them. CDR3 size: 15 residues. The germline gives CDR1 LNHNV, CDR2 YYDKDF (reference sequence). CDR3 in amino acids: CATSRDRGRNYGYTF. The CDR3 DNA reads as TGTGCCACCAGCAGAGATAGGGGACGGAACTATGGCTACACCTTC.

This chain links TRBV12-3 or TRBV12-4 with TRBJ2-7, with 8 bases aligning to TRBD2. The CDR3 consists of 13 residues. V lost 4 bases and J lost 6; bases outside the gene matches: 5. The DNA for the CDR3 is TGTGCCAGCAGTTCCAGCGGGGGAAGCGAGCAGTACTTC. Amino acid sequence: CASSSSGGSEQYF.

This clonotype was picked up a small number of times. The rearrangement links TRBV20-1 to TRBJ2-5; TRBD1 agrees at 10 bases. The ends lost 5 bases at V and 5 bases at J; junction bases unmatched: 2. Germline V gene data show CDR1 as DFQATT and CDR2 as SNEGSKA (reference sequence). The CDR3 runs to 12 residues. CDR3: CSARGQGETQYF. CDR3 coding DNA: TGCAGTGCTCGGGGACAGGGGGAGACCCAGTACTTC.

The V call is TRBV20-1, the J call TRBJ1-1; the D is unclear. The CDR3 has 14 residues. V lost 0 bases and J 4 bases, leaving 12 bases between the germline ends. Germline loops: CDR1 DFQATT, CDR2 SNEGSKA (reference sequence). The CDR3 DNA follows: TGCAGTGCTAGAGATACGGGTTGGAGCACTGAAGCTTTCTTT. Protein sequence: CSARDTGWSTEAFF.

The genes are TRBV28 and TRBJ2-5; D gene uncertain. Looked up from germline, CDR1 is MDHEN and CDR2 is SYDVKM. Trimming shortened V by 6 bases and J by 0 bases, and 8 bases separated the two germline ends. This CDR3 spans 13 amino acids. CDR3 residues: CASRTAYQETQYF. The CDR3 nucleotides are TGTGCCAGCAGGACGGCGTACCAAGAGACCCAGTACTTC.

The rearrangement joins TRBV7-3 to TRBJ2-3; D is uncertain. Germline lookup yields CDR1 SGHTA and CDR2 FQGTGA. The V end was cut by 0 bases, the J end by 0 bases, with 4 bases between. CDR3 length equals 14 residues. CDR3 residues: CASSLTQSTDTQYF. CDR3 nucleotide sequence: TGTGCCAGCAGCTTAACGCAAAGCACAGATACGCAGTATTTT. Full variable domain (outside the CDR3, taken from reference TRBV7-3 and TRBJ2-3): GAGVSQTPSNKVTEKGKYVELRCDPISGHTALYWYRQSLGQGPEFLIYFQGTGAADDSGLPNDRFFAVRPEGSVSTLKIQRTERGDSAVYLCASSLTQSTDTQYFGPGTRLTVL.

J is TRBJ2-6 and V is TRBV11-2; no firm D call. The ends were cut back, 6 bases at V and 4 bases at J, with 7 bases in the middle. CDR3 length: 13 residues. Germline CDR1 and CDR2: SGHAT and FQNNGV. The CDR3 DNA is TGTGCCAGCAGACCCATCGGGGCCAACGTCCTGACTTTC. Translation gives CASRPIGANVLTF.

V gene TRBV21-1 combines with J gene TRBJ1-2; the listed D gene, TRBD1, was not tested against the DNA. TRBV21-1 is an annotated pseudogene. The CDR3 is 13 residues long. CDR3 DNA sequence: TGTGCCAGCAGCAAAGGACAGTGGCATGGCTACACCTTC. Encoded protein: CASSKGQWHGYTF.

V is TRBV12-3 or TRBV12-4 and J is TRBJ2-1; 9 positions match TRBD1. V trimming: 6 bases; J trimming: 8 bases; junction bases outside the gene matches: 11. The CDR3 is made up of 15 amino acids. The CDR3 region has the DNA TGTGCCAGCAGGTCCGGGACAGGGTTTTGGTATGAGCAGTTCTTC. It encodes CASRSGTGFWYEQFF.

The J gene is TRBJ1-6, the V gene TRBV3-1; TRBD1 is a possible D gene (6 bases). Trimming cost V 6 bases and J 10 bases, with 16 bases left between them. The CDR3 spans 14 residues. Germline CDR1 and CDR2: LGHDT and YNNKEL (reference sequence). The CDR3 region has the DNA TGTGCCAGCAGACAGGACAGTCTGGGGTCACCCCTCCACTTT. This gives the protein CASRQDSLGSPLHF.

The chain has TRBV15 and TRBJ2-5; 11 bases align to TRBD1. The trim removed 3 bases at V and 7 bases at J, leaving 10 bases unmatched. The CDR3 length is 16 residues. Germline V gene data show CDR1 as LNHNV and CDR2 as YYDKDF (reference sequence). This CDR3 reads CATSSGQGARHATQYF. CDR3 nucleotide sequence: TGTGCCACCAGCAGCGGACAGGGGGCCCGGCACGCGACCCAGTACTTC.

This clonotype appeared a single time. This chain connects TRBV4-3 to TRBJ2-5, with 7 bases lining up with TRBD2. Germline V gene sequence: CDR1 LGHNA, CDR2 YSLEER. There are 16 residues in the CDR3. Trimming removed 4 bases from V and 1 base from J; junction bases left unmatched: 9. The CDR3 region has the DNA TGCGCCAGCAGCCGGGGGGGAGCGGGATCCCAAGAGACCCAGTACTTC. This translates into CASSRGGAGSQETQYF.

CDR3 coding DNA: TGTGCCACCAGCAGTGCCGGGACTAGCGGACAAGAGACCCAGTACTTC. Translation gives CATSSAGTSGQETQYF. J is TRBJ2-5 and V is TRBV15; 11 positions agree with TRBD2. V dropped 3 bases and J dropped 2; count of bases not matched to a gene: 5. The CDR3 totals 16 residues. Germline V CDR1 and CDR2: LNHNV, YYDKDF (reference sequence).

This sequence joins TRBV4-3 and TRBJ2-1; perhaps TRBD2 as D (5 bases). Trimming pared 3 bases from V and 4 bases from J, leaving 19 bases between. The CDR3 consists of 17 residues. CDR1 and CDR2 from the germline V gene are LGHNA and YSLEER. The CDR3 nucleotides are TGCGCCAGCAGCCAGGCGGGTCCCCTCTCCCCTTACAATGAGCAGTTCTTC. Translating it yields CASSQAGPLSPYNEQFF.

The table lists this clonotype with a count of one. The chain couples TRBV7-9 to TRBJ2-1, with D tentatively TRBD1 or TRBD2 (7 bases each). Between the trimmed V and J ends, which lost 4 bases and 2 bases, there was a span of 18 bases. This CDR3 is 17 amino acids long. Germline assignment: CDR1 SEHNR and CDR2 FQNEAQ (reference sequence). The CDR3 DNA follows: TGTGCCAGCAGCTCAGGGGGAAGCGGGACCACCTACAATGAGCAGTTCTTC. It encodes CASSSGGSGTTYNEQFF. The full variable domain, with the rest looked up from reference TRBV7-9 and TRBJ2-1, is DTGVSQNPRHKITKRGQNVTFRCDPISEHNRLYWYRQTLGQGPEFLTYFQNEAQLEKSRLLSDRFSAERPKGSFSTLEIQRTEQGDSAMYLCASSSGGSGTTYNEQFFGPGTRLTVL.

The genes are TRBV3-1 and TRBJ1-1, with D possibly being TRBD1 (5 bases). The germline V gene has CDR1 LGHDT and CDR2 YNNKEL (reference sequence). This CDR3 is 14 amino acids long. V lost 4 bases to trimming and J lost 4 bases, with 13 bases between them. The CDR3: CASSRGRVGTEAFF. The CDR3 nucleotides read TGTGCCAGCAGCCGGGGCAGGGTGGGCACTGAAGCTTTCTTT.

The chain recombines TRBV18 with TRBJ2-1; 10 bases match TRBD1. J lost 7 bases, V lost 5 bases, and 11 bases had no gene match. CDR3 length equals 16 residues. Germline V gives CDR1 KGHSH, CDR2 LQKENI. The CDR3 here is CASSANRDRGLNEQFF. In DNA, the CDR3 is TGTGCCAGCTCAGCGAACCGGGACAGGGGATTAAATGAGCAGTTCTTC.

The genes are TRBV5-4 and TRBJ1-2, with D possibly being TRBD1 (5 bases). This CDR3 is built from 14 residues. The V end was cut by 9 bases, the J end by 4 bases, with 19 bases between. Germline values: CDR1 SGHNT, CDR2 YYREEE (reference sequence). The CDR3 here is CATRKEQDPYGYTF. CDR3 DNA sequence: TGTGCCACCCGGAAGGAACAGGACCCCTATGGCTACACCTTC.